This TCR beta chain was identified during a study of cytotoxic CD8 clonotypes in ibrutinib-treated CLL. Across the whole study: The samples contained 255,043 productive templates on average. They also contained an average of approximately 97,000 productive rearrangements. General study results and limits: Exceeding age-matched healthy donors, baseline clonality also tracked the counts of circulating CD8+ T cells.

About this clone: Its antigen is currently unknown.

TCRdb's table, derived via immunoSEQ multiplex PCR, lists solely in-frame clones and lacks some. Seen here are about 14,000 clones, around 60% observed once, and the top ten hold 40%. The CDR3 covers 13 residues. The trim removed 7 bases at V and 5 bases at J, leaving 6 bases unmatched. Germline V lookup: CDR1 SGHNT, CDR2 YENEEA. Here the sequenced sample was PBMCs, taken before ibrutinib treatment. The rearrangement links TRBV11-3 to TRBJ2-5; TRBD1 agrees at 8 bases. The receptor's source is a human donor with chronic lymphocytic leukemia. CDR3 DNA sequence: TGTGCCAGCACCCCACAGGGGGAGGAGACCCAGTACTTC. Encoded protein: CASTPQGEETQYF. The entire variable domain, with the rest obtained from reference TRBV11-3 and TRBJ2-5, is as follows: EAGVVQSPRYKIIEKKQPVAFWCNPISGHNTLYWYLQNLGQGPELLIRYENEEAVDDSQLPKDRFSAERLKGVDSTLKIQPAELGDSAVYLCASTPQGEETQYFGPGTRLLVL.